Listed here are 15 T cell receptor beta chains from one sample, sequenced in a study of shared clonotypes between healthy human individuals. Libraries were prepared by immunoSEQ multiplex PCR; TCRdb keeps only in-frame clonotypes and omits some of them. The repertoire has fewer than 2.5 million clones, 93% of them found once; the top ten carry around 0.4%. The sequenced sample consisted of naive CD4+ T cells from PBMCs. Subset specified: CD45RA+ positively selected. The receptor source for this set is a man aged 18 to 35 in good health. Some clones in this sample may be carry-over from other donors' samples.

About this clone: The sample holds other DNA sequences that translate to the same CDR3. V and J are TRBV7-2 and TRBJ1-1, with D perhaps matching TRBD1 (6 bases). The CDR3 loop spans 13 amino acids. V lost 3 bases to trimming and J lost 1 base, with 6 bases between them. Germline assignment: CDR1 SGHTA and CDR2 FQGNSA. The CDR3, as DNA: TGTGCCAGCAGCTTCAGGGGGAACACTGAAGCTTTCTTT. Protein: CASSFRGNTEAFF.

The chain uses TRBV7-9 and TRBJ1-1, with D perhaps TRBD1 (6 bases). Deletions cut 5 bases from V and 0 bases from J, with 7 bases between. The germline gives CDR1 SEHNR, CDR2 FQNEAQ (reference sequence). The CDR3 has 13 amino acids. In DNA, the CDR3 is TGTGCCAGCAGCCGGACAGTGAACACTGAAGCTTTCTTT. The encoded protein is CASSRTVNTEAFF.

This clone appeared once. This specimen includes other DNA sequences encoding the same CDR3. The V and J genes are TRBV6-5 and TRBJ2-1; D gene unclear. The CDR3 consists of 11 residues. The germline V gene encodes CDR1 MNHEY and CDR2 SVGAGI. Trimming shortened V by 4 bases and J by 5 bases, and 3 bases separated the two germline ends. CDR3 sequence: CASSSNNEQFF. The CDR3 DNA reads TGTGCCAGCAGTTCCAACAATGAGCAGTTCTTC.

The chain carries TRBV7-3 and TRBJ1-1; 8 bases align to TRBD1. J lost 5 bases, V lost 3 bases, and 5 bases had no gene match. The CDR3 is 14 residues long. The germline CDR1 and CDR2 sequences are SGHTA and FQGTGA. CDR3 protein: CASSFLDRVTEAFF. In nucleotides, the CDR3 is TGTGCCAGCAGCTTCCTGGACAGGGTAACTGAAGCTTTCTTT.

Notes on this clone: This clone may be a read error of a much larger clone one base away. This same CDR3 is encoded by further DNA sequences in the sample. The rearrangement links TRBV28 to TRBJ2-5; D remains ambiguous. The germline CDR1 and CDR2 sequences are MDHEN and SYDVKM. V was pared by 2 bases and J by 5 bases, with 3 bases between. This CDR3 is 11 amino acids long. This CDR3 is CASSLQETQYF. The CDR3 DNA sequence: TGTGCCAGCAGTTTACAGGAGACCCAGTACTTC.

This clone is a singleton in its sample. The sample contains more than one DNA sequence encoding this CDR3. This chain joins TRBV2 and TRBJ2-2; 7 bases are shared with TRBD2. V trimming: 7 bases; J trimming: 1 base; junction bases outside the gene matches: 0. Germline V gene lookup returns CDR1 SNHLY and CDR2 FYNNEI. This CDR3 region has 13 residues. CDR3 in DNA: TGTGCCAGCAAGCGGGAGAACACCGGGGAGCTGTTTTTT. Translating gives CASKRENTGELFF.

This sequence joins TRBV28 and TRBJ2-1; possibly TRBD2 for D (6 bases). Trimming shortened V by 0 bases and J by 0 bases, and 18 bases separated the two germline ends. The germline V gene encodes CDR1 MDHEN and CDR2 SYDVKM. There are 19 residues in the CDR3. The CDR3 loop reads CASSLWGLSDTSSYNEQFF. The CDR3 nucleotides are TGTGCCAGCAGTTTATGGGGACTGTCCGATACCAGCTCCTACAATGAGCAGTTCTTC.

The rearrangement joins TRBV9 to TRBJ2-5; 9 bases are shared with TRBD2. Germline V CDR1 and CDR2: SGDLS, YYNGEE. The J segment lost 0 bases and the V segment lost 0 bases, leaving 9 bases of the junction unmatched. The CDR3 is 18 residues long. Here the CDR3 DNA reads TGTGCCAGCAGCGTAGGTCGTTCGCTAGCGGGGTACCAAGAGACCCAGTACTTC. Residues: CASSVGRSLAGYQETQYF. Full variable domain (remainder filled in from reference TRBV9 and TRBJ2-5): DSGVTQTPKHLITATGQRVTLRCSPRSGDLSVYWYQQSLDQGLQFLIQYYNGEERAKGNILERFSAQQFPDLHSELNLSSLELGDSALYFCASSVGRSLAGYQETQYFGPGTRLLVL.

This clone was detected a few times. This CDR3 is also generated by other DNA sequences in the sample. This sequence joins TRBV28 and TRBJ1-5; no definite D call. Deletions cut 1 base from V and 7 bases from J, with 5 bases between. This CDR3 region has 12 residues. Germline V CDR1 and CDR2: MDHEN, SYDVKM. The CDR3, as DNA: TGTGCCAGCAGTTTATCGGGCCAGCCCCAGCATTTT. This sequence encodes CASSLSGQPQHF.

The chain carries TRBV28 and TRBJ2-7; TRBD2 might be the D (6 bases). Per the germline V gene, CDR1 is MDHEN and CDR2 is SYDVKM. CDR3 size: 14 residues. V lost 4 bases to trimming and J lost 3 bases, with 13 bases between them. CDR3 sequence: CASSSTGTGYEQYF. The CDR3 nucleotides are TGTGCCAGCAGTTCCACCGGGACTGGCTACGAGCAGTACTTC.

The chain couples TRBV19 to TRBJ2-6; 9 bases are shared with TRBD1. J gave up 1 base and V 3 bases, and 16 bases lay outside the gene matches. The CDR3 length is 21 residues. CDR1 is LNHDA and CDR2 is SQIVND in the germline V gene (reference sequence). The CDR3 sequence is CASSIRGLGGQGMSGANVLTF. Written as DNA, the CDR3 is TGTGCCAGTAGTATCAGGGGGCTTGGAGGACAGGGGATGTCTGGGGCCAACGTCCTGACTTTC.

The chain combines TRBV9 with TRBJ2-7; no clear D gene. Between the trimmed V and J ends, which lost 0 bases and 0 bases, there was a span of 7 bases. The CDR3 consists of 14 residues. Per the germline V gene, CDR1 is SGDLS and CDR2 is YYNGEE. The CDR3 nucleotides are TGTGCCAGCAGCGTAGCAGCTAACTCCTACGAGCAGTACTTC. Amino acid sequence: CASSVAANSYEQYF. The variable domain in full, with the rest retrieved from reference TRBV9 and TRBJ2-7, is DSGVTQTPKHLITATGQRVTLRCSPRSGDLSVYWYQQSLDQGLQFLIQYYNGEERAKGNILERFSAQQFPDLHSELNLSSLELGDSALYFCASSVAANSYEQYFGPGTRLTVT.

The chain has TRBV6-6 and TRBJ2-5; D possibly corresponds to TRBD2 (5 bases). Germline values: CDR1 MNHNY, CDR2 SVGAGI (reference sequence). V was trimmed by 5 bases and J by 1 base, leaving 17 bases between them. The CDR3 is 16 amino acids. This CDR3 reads CASSPIFAAAQETQYF. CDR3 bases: TGTGCCAGCAGTCCTATTTTTGCAGCGGCCCAAGAGACCCAGTACTTC.

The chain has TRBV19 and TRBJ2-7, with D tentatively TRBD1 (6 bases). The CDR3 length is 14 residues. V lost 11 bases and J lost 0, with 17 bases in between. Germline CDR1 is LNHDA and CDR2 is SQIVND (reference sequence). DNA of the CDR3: TGTGCCGGGGGCTGTGGCGGCGACTCCTACGAGCAGTACTTC. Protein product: CAGGCGGDSYEQYF.

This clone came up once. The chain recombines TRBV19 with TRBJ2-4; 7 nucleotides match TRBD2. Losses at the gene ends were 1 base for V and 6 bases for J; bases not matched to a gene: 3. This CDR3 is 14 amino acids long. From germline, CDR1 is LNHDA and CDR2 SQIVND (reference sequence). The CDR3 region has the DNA TGTGCCAGTAGTATAGGACTAGCCGCAAACATTCAGTACTTC. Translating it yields CASSIGLAANIQYF.